Listed here is a single T cell receptor (beta chain). No antigen is known for it. Base-call qualities are not available, and no considerably larger clone is one nucleotide away. This specimen comes from a study of OX40 agonist ivuxolimab in advanced cancers. In terms of the full investigation: Ivuxolimab, which targeted the costimulatory receptor OX40 (CD134), was an agonistic, fully human IgG2 monoclonal antibody. Intravenous ivuxolimab was administered to patients every 2 weeks at six dose levels: 0.01, 0.1, 0.3, 1.5, 3 and 10 mg/kg. Of the approximately 53 patients in dose escalation, about 20 had hepatocellular carcinoma, some 15 had melanoma, 9 had renal cell carcinoma and 9 had head and neck cancer. In the dose-escalation cohort, roughly 80% of patients were male, and the mean age was approximately 64 years, with a range of about 23 to 85. Prior anti-PD-1, anti-PD-L1 or anti-CTLA-4 therapy was permitted, and checkpoint inhibitors had been received by 40% to 50% of dose-escalation patients. Three dose-escalation patients achieved partial responses, one with hepatocellular carcinoma and two with cutaneous melanoma. The purpose of peripheral TCRbeta sequencing was to test whether ivuxolimab changed TCR sequence diversity and led to clonal T-cell expansion. The monotherapy dose-escalation portion (N of about 50 patients) of the phase I ivuxolimab trial is reported in the paper. The paper's findings and limits, for the study overall: At doses of 0.1 to 3.0 mg/kg, clonal expansion of both CD4+ and CD8+ T cells in blood was seen between baseline and week 6. After ivuxolimab, more expanded clones were found on average in CD8+ T cells than in CD4+ T cells. Partial responders in the 0.1-3.0 mg/kg groups had among the lowest normalized peripheral clonal expansion, especially among CD8+ T cells. The antigen specificity of the clonally expanded peripheral T cells was not determined. Low levels of normalized T-cell clonal expansion were also seen in some patients who did not respond.

The trial excluded patients who had a history of autoimmune disease or were on systemic immunosuppression. In every dose cohort, peripheral blood was drawn for TCR sequencing at baseline, cycle 4 day 1, and cycle 7 day 1. The samples were taken from a phase I, first-in-human, multicenter, open-label dose-escalation trial of ivuxolimab. The trial enrolled adults with locally advanced or metastatic head and neck squamous cell, hepatocellular, melanoma or renal cell carcinoma. Before TCR sequencing, CD4+ T cells and CD8+ T cells from peripheral blood were sorted into separate populations. Genomic DNA was extracted from sorted cells for sequencing of the TCRbeta CDR3 region. The immunoSEQ Assay was used for sequencing of TCRbeta CDR3 regions. TCRdb took this table from immuneACCESS and kept in-frame rearrangements with V and J called. Such tables lack part of the clones; where checked against another copy, unresolved V genes explain under half of the gap, and the rest is unexplained. This sample lists around 40,000 clones; about 88% were detected once. The ten largest clones represent around 10% of the sample.

CDR1 and CDR2 (SGHTS, YDEGEE) derive from the germline V gene. Including cysteine and phenylalanine, the CDR3 has 17 amino acids. The read is trimmed to its CDR3 DNA, 51 bases read in frame from base 1. V loses 4 bases, J loses 0 bases, and the germline ends lie 17 bases apart. The sequence was obtained from an adult with an advanced solid tumor such as melanoma, head and neck, liver or kidney cancer. In this chain, TRBV5-8 is recombined with TRBJ2-1, with the D gene call left open. Source: CD4+ or CD8+ T cells sorted from blood, taken in a trial of the OX40 agonist ivuxolimab. The DNA sequence is as follows: TGTGCCAGCAGCCGGGCGGCCCTCAAGCTCTCCTACAATGAGCAGTTCTTC. Its translation is CASSRAALKLSYNEQFF.